This TCR beta chain was obtained from a study of blood T cell repertoires in COVID-19. As for the study in general: Researchers got acute and convalescent COVID-19 samples from the United States, Italy and Spain.

In the original analysis: Reference gene primer amplification yielded estimated nucleated cell counts. Here immunoSEQ multiplex PCR was the method, and the copy in TCRdb shows in-frame clones only, minus some. Clone size and V and J calls were adopted from that table, with D and trimming inferred from the DNA. The data contain about 390,000 clones, about 86% of them seen just once; the ten biggest clones take up about a tenth. Everyone who took part was 18 to 89 years old, and they came from about 25 US areas. Each participant's cohort was designated according to participant-reported clinical history. This CDR3 contains 13 residues. V shed 4 bases and J shed 3 bases, with 9 bases lying between them. Germline V gene data show CDR1 as SGHTA and CDR2 as FQGTGA.

Specimen: PBMCs or T cells enriched from blood (not recorded which). This chain connects TRBV7-3 to TRBJ1-1; a weak D match, TRBD1 (5 bases). This TCR came from a woman aged 50 to 60 who had recovered from COVID-19. The CDR3 sequence: CASSSGHYTEAFF. The CDR3 DNA reads TGTGCCAGCAGCTCAGGGCATTACACTGAAGCTTTCTTT.